Listed here are 4 T cell receptor beta chains from one sample, sequenced in a study of blood T cell repertoires in COVID-19 (dated by TCRdb to 2018 to 2021). Library method: the immunoSEQ multiplex PCR assay. Entries here come from immuneACCESS through TCRdb and include only in-frame sequences with V and J called. Some clones fail to appear in such tables; in the studies checked, an unresolved V gene covers under half of the shortfall, and the cause of the remainder is unknown. Present in this sample are some 240,000 clones, roughly 89% of which were seen just once. 4% to 5% of the sample is in the top ten clones. Specimen: peripheral blood. These receptors all come from a woman in her forties who had recovered from COVID-19.

This sequence joins TRBV4-1 and TRBJ2-5; D is uncertain. Germline V lookup: CDR1 MGHRA, CDR2 YSYEKL. This CDR3 comprises 14 residues. V lost 1 base, J lost 5 bases, and 11 bases lay in between. The CDR3 here is CASSQGPMRETQYF. CDR3 nucleotide sequence: TGCGCCAGCAGCCAAGGGCCGATGAGGGAGACCCAGTACTTC.

A single count supports this clone. The chain couples TRBV7-3 to TRBJ1-2; TRBD1 matches 9 bases. The V gene's germline CDR1 is SGHTA and CDR2 FQGTGA. V shed 2 bases, J shed 2 bases, and the junction held 3 bases outside the gene matches. The CDR3 is 15 amino acids. CDR3 region: CASSLAGTGNYGYTF. The CDR3 nucleotides read TGTGCCAGCAGCTTAGCGGGGACAGGGAACTATGGCTACACCTTC. The variable domain in full, completed from reference TRBV7-3 and TRBJ1-2, reads GAGVSQTPSNKVTEKGKYVELRCDPISGHTALYWYRQSLGQGPEFLIYFQGTGAADDSGLPNDRFFAVRPEGSVSTLKIQRTERGDSAVYLCASSLAGTGNYGYTFGSGTRLTVV.

V gene TRBV5-4 combines with J gene TRBJ1-1, with D possibly matching TRBD1 (6 bases). V lost 0 bases and J lost 0, with 12 bases in between. This CDR3 has 16 residues. Germline V gene sequence: CDR1 SGHNT, CDR2 YYREEE (reference sequence). The CDR3 spells CASSLGGGDMNTEAFF. The CDR3, as DNA: TGTGCCAGCAGCTTGGGGGGTGGGGACATGAACACTGAAGCTTTCTTT. The full variable domain, completed using reference TRBV5-4 and TRBJ1-1, is ETGVTQSPTHLIKTRGQQVTLRCSSQSGHNTVSWYQQALGQGPQFIFQYYREEENGRGNFPPRFSGLQFPNYSSELNVNALELDDSALYLCASSLGGGDMNTEAFFGQGTRLTVV.

Here the CDR3 DNA reads TGTGCCTCACGGGACACTTGGGGGGAGACCCAGTACTTC. Translated, it gives CASRDTWGETQYF. J is TRBJ2-5 and V is TRBV19, with D perhaps matching TRBD1 (6 bases). The CDR3 is 13 amino acids. CDR1 is LNHDA and CDR2 is SQIVND in the germline V gene (reference sequence). V was pared by 11 bases and J by 5 bases, with 18 bases between.